The sequence of this TCR beta chain was determined in a study of T cell responses to AZD1222 COVID-19 vaccine (dated by TCRdb to about 2021). General notes on the study: TCR sequencing was performed for about 250 trial participants, of whom about 200 were given two doses of AZD1222 and approximately 26 were given two doses of MenACWY control vaccine. Enrollment into the trials was organized by age into subgroups of 18-55, 56-69 and 70-plus years, and those subgroups contained around 150, 28 and 57 TCR-sequenced participants, respectively.

The CDR3 regions of human TCRbeta chains were subjected to immunosequencing. The study's own analysis went as follows. Repertoire TCRs were matched against a reference library of SARS-CoV-2-specific TCRs generated with the MIRA antigen-specificity platform. Breadth meant the fraction of unique TCRs that were SARS-CoV-2-associated, whereas depth meant the fraction of total T cells that were SARS-CoV-2-associated. Using the MIRA data, each spike-specific TCR was mapped to the spike region that the TCR reacts to and placed in a CD4 or CD8 class. Log10-transformed breadth and depth values were compared by one-way ANOVA with Sidak's multiple comparisons tests. As stored in TCRdb, this immuneACCESS dataset retains in-frame rearrangements with V and J assigned. A fraction of the clones does not appear; measured against another copy, unresolved V genes explain less than half of the discrepancy, and the remainder lacks a known reason. That table is the source of V, J and clone size, and D and trimming were worked out from the DNA. Counted in this sample were 65,000 to 70,000 clones; 83% of them appeared once. Jointly, the top ten make up 20% to 25% of the sample.

What the research found in general, with its limitations: The 56-69-year group was small, and its depth increase did not reach significance, likely because of low power. Reportedly, almost half of the unique spike-specific TCRs recognized epitopes lying outside the regions that are mutated in the B.1.351 and B.1.1.7 variants. Conclusions about previously exposed vaccinees are limited because only a handful of AZD1222 recipients were SARS-CoV-2 seropositive at baseline. After two AZD1222 doses, both the breadth and the depth of spike-specific TCRs were significantly higher than at day 0 and than in MenACWY recipients. Most participants were white British and females outnumbered males, and the authors suggested that clonal diversity may have been underestimated. Because no day 14 peak-response samples were available, repertoires were characterized only after the peak T cell response. The whole spike protein was spanned by vaccine-associated CD4 TCRs, and dominant responses were seen in regions 160-218 and 743-854.

This specimen's time point label, per the study, means: about 28 days (+/-7) after the second vaccine dose. AZD1222 recipients with second doses at about 4 weeks or about 12 weeks were pooled, because spike-specific TCR depth and breadth did not differ between schedules. Samples from vaccinated people were obtained from the UK trials COV001 and COV002, which included a single-blind randomized controlled phase 2/3 trial of AZD1222 (ChAdOx1 nCoV-19) in healthy adults. For TCRbeta chain sequencing, PBMC samples from trial participants were taken at day 0 and at day 28 after the second dose. As to this clone: The target of this receptor is not known. No much larger clone exists at a distance of one base, and base qualities are not known.

This specimen was peripheral blood, taken 28 days after the second AZD1222 dose. The TCR comes from an adult who received the AZD1222 COVID-19 vaccine.

The nucleotides are TGTGCCAGCAGTGCCGGGGCCAACGTCCTGACTTTC. Its amino acids are CASSAGANVLTF. The sequence joins TRBV2 to TRBJ2-6, with no D gene named confidently. Trimming at the junction amounts to 4 bases on V and 4 bases on J, and the germline ends lie 2 bases apart. The CDR1 and CDR2 encoded by the germline V gene are SNHLY and FYNNEI. CDR3 length: 12 amino acids, cysteine to phenylalanine. Left in the record is the CDR3 DNA by itself, 36 bases read in frame from the first base.